This T cell receptor (beta chain) appears in the sequencing data of a study of blood T cell repertoires in COVID-19. Residents of about two dozen US areas, aged roughly 18 to 95 years, made up the participants. Clones were sequenced by immunoSEQ multiplex PCR, and TCRdb holds only the in-frame ones, with some missing. This table holds more than 300,000 clones, 70% to 90% found once. The CDR3 length is 15 residues. The ends lost 1 base at V and 4 bases at J; junction bases unmatched: 6. Germline loops: CDR1 LNHNV, CDR2 YYDKDF (reference sequence). The chain has TRBV15 and TRBJ1-1, with TRBD1 identical over 7 bases. The source of this sequence is a woman younger than 45 who had recovered from COVID-19. Sequencing input: PBMCs or T cells enriched from blood (not recorded which). CDR3 coding DNA: TGTGCCACCAGCAGAGCCCTATCAGGGGGCACTGAAGCTTTCTTT. The encoded protein is CATSRALSGGTEAFF.